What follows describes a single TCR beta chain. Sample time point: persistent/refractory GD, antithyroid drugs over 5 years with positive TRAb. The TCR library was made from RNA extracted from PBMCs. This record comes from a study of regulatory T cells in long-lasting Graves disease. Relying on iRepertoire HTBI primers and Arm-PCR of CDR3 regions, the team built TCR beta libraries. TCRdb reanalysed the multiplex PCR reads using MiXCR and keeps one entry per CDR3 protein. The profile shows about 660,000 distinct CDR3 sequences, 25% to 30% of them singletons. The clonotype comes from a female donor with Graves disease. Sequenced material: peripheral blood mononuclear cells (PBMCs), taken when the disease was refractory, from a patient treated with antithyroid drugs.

DNA for the CDR3: TGTGCCTGGAGTGTAGGGTGGAACACTGAAGCTTTCTTT. As protein: CAWSVGWNTEAFF. The gene calls are TRBV30 and TRBJ1-1; D is unclear. V shed 0 bases and J shed 1 base, with 6 bases lying between them. This CDR3 comprises 13 residues. Germline CDR1 and CDR2: GTSNPN and SVGIG (reference sequence).